This TCR beta chain was identified during a study of CD8 T cells in Susac syndrome. Random hexamers were used to reverse transcribe an amount of roughly 0.45 to 1 ug RNA. In TCRdb, the immunoSEQ multiplex PCR reads were re-called with MiXCR into one record per CDR3 protein. The sample consists of over 300,000 distinct CDR3 sequences, 92% of them appearing once. This clonotype came up a few times. CDR3 length: 13 amino acids. Germline V gene sequence: CDR1 SNHLY, CDR2 FYNNEI. V lost 7 bases and J lost 3; bases outside the gene matches: 3. Sequences were obtained from CD4+ T cells from PBMCs. The clonotype originates from a human donor with multiple sclerosis. The rearrangement links TRBV2 to TRBJ1-5, with TRBD1 identical over 7 bases. CDR3 nucleotides: TGTGCCAGCAAGGGGGCTTCCAATCAGCCCCAGCATTTT. Its protein is CASKGASNQPQHF.